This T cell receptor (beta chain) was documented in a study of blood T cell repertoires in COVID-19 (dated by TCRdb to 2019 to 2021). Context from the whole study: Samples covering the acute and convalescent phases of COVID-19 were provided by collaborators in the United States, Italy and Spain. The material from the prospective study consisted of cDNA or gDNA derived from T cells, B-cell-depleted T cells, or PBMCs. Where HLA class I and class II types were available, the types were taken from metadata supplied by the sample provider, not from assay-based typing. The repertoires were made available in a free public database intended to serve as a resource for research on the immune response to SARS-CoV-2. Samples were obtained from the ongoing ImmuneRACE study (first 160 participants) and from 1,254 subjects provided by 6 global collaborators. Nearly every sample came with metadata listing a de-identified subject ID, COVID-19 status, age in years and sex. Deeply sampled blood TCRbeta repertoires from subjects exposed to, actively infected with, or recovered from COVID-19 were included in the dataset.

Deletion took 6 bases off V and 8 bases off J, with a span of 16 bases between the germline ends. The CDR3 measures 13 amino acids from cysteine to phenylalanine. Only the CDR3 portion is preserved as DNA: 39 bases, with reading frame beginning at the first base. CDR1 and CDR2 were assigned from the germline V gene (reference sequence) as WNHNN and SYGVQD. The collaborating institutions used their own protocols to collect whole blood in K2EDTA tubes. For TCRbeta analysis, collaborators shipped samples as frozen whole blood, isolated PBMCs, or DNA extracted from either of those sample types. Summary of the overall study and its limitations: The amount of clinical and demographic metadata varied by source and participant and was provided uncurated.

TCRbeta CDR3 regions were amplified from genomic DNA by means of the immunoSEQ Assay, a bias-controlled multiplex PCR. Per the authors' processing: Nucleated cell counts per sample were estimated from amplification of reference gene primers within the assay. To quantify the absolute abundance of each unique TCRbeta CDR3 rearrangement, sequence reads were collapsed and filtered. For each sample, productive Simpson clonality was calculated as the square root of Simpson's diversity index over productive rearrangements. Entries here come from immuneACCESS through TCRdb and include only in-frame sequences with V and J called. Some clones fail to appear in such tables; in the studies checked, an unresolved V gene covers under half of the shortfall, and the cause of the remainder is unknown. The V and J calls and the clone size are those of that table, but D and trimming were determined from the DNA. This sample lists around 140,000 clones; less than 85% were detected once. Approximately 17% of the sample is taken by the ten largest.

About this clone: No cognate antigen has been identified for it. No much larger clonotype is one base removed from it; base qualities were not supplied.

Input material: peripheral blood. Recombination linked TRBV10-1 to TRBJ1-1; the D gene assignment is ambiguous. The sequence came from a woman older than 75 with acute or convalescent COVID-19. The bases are TGCGCCAGCAGCGCGGGCCTGAGGTCGGAAGCTTTCTTT. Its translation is CASSAGLRSEAFF.